Following are 18 T cell receptor beta chains from one sample sequenced in a study of shared T cell receptors in the human thymus (dated by TCRdb to the early 2020s). Library method: the immunoSEQ multiplex PCR assay. Entries here come from immuneACCESS through TCRdb and include only in-frame sequences with V and J called. Some clones fail to appear in such tables; in the studies checked, an unresolved V gene covers under half of the shortfall, and the cause of the remainder is unknown. The table for this sample lists roughly 660,000 clones; over 75% of them were counted only once. The ten largest account for 0.0095% to 0.013% of the sample. The data were also submitted as part of a second study, on human thymus T cells.

Sequences were obtained from thymocytes. The receptors shown here come from a boy under two years old with a congenital heart defect. Donor details come from another sample of the same person, matched by shared clones.

The chain has TRBV27 and TRBJ1-1, with a possible D match to TRBD1 (5 bases). Germline-derived CDR1 and CDR2 are MNHEY and SMNVEV (reference sequence). There are 14 residues in the CDR3. Trimming pared 8 bases from V and 4 bases from J, leaving 17 bases between. CDR3 amino acids: CASGNGGTGTEAFF. In nucleotides, the CDR3 is TGTGCCAGCGGAAATGGGGGGACGGGCACTGAAGCTTTCTTT.

This chain joins TRBV5-4 and TRBJ2-3; D unresolved. The V end was cut by 0 bases, the J end by 0 bases, with 8 bases between. There are 15 residues in the CDR3. Germline V CDR1 and CDR2: SGHNT, YYREEE (reference sequence). CDR3 coding DNA: TGTGCCAGCAGCTTGGCCAGGTCTAGCACAGATACGCAGTATTTT. This codes for CASSLARSSTDTQYF.

CDR3 residues: CASSPEGMYEQYF. In nucleotides, the CDR3 is TGCGCCAGCAGCCCGGAGGGAATGTACGAGCAGTACTTC. The chain couples TRBV5-1 to TRBJ2-7, with TRBD2 as a possible D gene (6 bases). CDR1 is SGHRS and CDR2 is YFSETQ in the germline V gene. V shed 4 bases and J shed 4 bases, with 12 bases lying between them. The CDR3 contains 13 residues.

The chain combines TRBV27 with TRBJ2-5; D is undetermined. Trimming cost V 6 bases and J 3 bases, with 14 bases left between them. The CDR3 loop spans 14 amino acids. Germline V lookup: CDR1 MNHEY, CDR2 SMNVEV (reference sequence). This CDR3 is CASSVKTAEETQYF. The CDR3 nucleotides read TGTGCCAGCAGCGTGAAGACGGCGGAAGAGACCCAGTACTTC.

The genes are TRBV19 and TRBJ2-7; TRBD2 might be the D (5 bases). Germline loops: CDR1 LNHDA, CDR2 SQIVND (reference sequence). This CDR3 comprises 13 residues. V was clipped by 5 bases and J by 0 bases, with 8 bases between them. CDR3 region: CASSLAGSYEQYF. CDR3 DNA sequence: TGTGCCAGTAGTCTCGCGGGCTCCTACGAGCAGTACTTC.

The rearrangement joins TRBV6-5 to TRBJ2-3; a weak D match, TRBD2 (6 bases). The CDR3 totals 16 residues. The V end was cut by 4 bases, the J end by 2 bases, with 16 bases between. Germline-derived CDR1 and CDR2 are MNHEY and SVGAGI. The CDR3 sequence is CASSSFTGSSTDTQYF. Written as DNA, the CDR3 is TGTGCCAGCAGTTCATTTACCGGGAGCTCCACAGATACGCAGTATTTT.

This chain uses TRBV28 with TRBJ2-7; the match to TRBD1 covers 10 bases. Trimming took 9 bases from V and 3 from J; bases not matched to a gene: 11. The germline gives CDR1 MDHEN, CDR2 SYDVKM. This CDR3 has 15 residues. The CDR3 here is CASRDRGHSNYEQYF. The CDR3 DNA follows: TGTGCCAGTCGGGACAGGGGCCACTCTAACTACGAGCAGTACTTC.

This rearrangement joins TRBV14 to TRBJ2-3; D is undetermined. Germline V lookup: CDR1 SGHDN, CDR2 FVKESK. There are 16 residues in the CDR3. V was cut by 3 bases and J by 2 bases, with 15 bases left in between. CDR3 in amino acids: CASSQQETKTTDTQYF. For the CDR3, the DNA is TGTGCCAGCAGCCAGCAGGAAACCAAGACCACAGATACGCAGTATTTT. Looking up the rest from reference TRBV14 and TRBJ2-3 gives the full variable domain: EAGVTQFPSHSVIEKGQTVTLRCDPISGHDNLYWYRRVMGKEIKFLLHFVKESKQDESGMPNNRFLAERTGGTYSTLKVQPAELEDSGVYFCASSQQETKTTDTQYFGPGTRLTVL.

The chain employs TRBV18 and TRBJ2-3, with TRBD1 identical over 7 bases. The V gene's germline CDR1 is KGHSH and CDR2 LQKENI. V shed 0 bases, J shed 4 bases, and the junction held 7 bases outside the gene matches. The CDR3 has 16 residues. The CDR3 DNA reads as TGTGCCAGCTCACCACCGGTCAGGGGGTGGGCAGATACGCAGTATTTT. Protein product: CASSPPVRGWADTQYF.

V and J are TRBV27 and TRBJ2-3, with 8 bases identical to TRBD1. This CDR3 contains 15 residues. V was clipped by 9 bases and J by 0 bases; unmatched bases: 8. From germline, CDR1 is MNHEY and CDR2 SMNVEV (reference sequence). CDR3 sequence (DNA): TGTGCCAGAAGAACAGGGGGGTCTAGCACAGATACGCAGTATTTT. This codes for CARRTGGSSTDTQYF.

A single count supports this clone. The chain employs TRBV11-2 and TRBJ2-3; a possible D gene is TRBD2 (5 bases). The length of the CDR3 is 15 residues. V lost 3 bases to trimming and J lost 2 bases, with 12 bases between them. CDR1 and CDR2 (germline): SGHAT, FQNNGV. The CDR3 region has the DNA TGTGCCAGCAGCTTTCGGGGAACGCTCACAGATACGCAGTATTTT. Its translation is CASSFRGTLTDTQYF.

The V and J genes are TRBV4-3 and TRBJ2-1; D is undetermined. V was pared by 1 base and J by 8 bases, with 9 bases between. Germline-derived CDR1 and CDR2 are LGHNA and YSLEER. The length of the CDR3 is 13 residues. This CDR3 reads CASSQVTDHEQFF. CDR3 DNA: TGCGCCAGCAGCCAAGTAACAGATCATGAGCAGTTCTTC.

The chain is built from TRBV4-1 and TRBJ2-5, with 11 positions matching TRBD1. There are 16 residues in the CDR3. V gave up 0 bases and J gave up 2 bases; unmatched junction bases: 2. Germline assignment: CDR1 MGHRA and CDR2 YSYEKL. The CDR3 DNA follows: TGCGCCAGCAGCCAAGATAGGGACAGGGGGCAAGAGACCCAGTACTTC. It codes for CASSQDRDRGQETQYF.

V and J are TRBV4-2 and TRBJ1-1, with a weak D call TRBD1 (5 bases). CDR1 and CDR2 from the germline V gene are LGHNA and YNFKEQ. The V and J ends lost 1 base and 4 bases respectively, with 16 bases between them. The CDR3 extends over 16 amino acids. CDR3 in amino acids: CASSQGGGVKATEAFF. Written as DNA, the CDR3 is TGTGCCAGCAGCCAAGGGGGGGGTGTTAAGGCCACTGAAGCTTTCTTT.

The V call is TRBV19, the J call TRBJ1-1; D remains unclear. V lost 0 bases, J lost 1 base, and 15 bases lay in between. CDR1 LNHDA and CDR2 SQIVND come from the germline V gene (reference sequence). The CDR3 runs to 17 residues. The CDR3 DNA is TGTGCCAGTAGTATAGATGAGGCACCCGAGGGGAACACTGAAGCTTTCTTT. As protein: CASSIDEAPEGNTEAFF.

Only one count was recorded for this clone. The chain joins TRBV27 to TRBJ2-1; the match to TRBD2 covers 10 bases. With 0 bases clipped from V and 2 bases from J, the junction kept 16 bases outside the gene matches. Germline V gives CDR1 MNHEY, CDR2 SMNVEV (reference sequence). This CDR3 comprises 21 residues. The CDR3 bases are TGTGCCAGCAGTTTATCGCCGAGACTAGGACTAGCGGATTATACCTACAATGAGCAGTTCTTC. As protein: CASSLSPRLGLADYTYNEQFF.

The genes are TRBV13 and TRBJ2-5, with D possibly being TRBD2 (6 bases). The V end lost 5 bases, the J end lost 5 bases, and 18 bases lay between the germline ends. The germline V gene encodes CDR1 PRHDT and CDR2 FYEKMQ (reference sequence). The CDR3 runs to 15 residues. The CDR3 is CASSQSDPLAETQYF. CDR3 bases: TGTGCCAGCAGCCAAAGCGATCCCCTAGCGGAGACCCAGTACTTC.

On this clone itself: Other DNA sequences within the sample encode an identical CDR3. The chain links TRBV5-4 to TRBJ2-3; 14 nucleotides line up with TRBD2. Germline V CDR1 and CDR2: SGHNT, YYREEE (reference sequence). The J segment lost 6 bases and the V segment lost 3 bases, leaving 3 bases of the junction unmatched. This CDR3 region has 15 residues. The CDR3 is CASSSGLAGADTQYF. The CDR3 region has the DNA TGTGCCAGCAGCTCGGGACTAGCGGGAGCGGATACGCAGTATTTT.